This is a list of T cell receptor beta chains from one sample in a study of cytomegalovirus exposure and HLA in healthy donors. Clones were read by immunoSEQ multiplex PCR, and TCRdb kept only the in-frame ones, dropping some. The profile shows under 70,000 clones, approximately 82% of them singletons. The sample consisted of PBMCs. The receptors shown here come from a man aged 50 or older in good health and CMV-seronegative. The CDR3 runs from the conserved cysteine through the conserved F or W. D genes are given only for firm matches. Rows give clone size only sometimes, using once, few, many, or a class for an expanded clone.

>NA|TRBJ2-5|NA|TRBV9
TGTGCCAGCACCCGAGGGGGGGTAATGGAGACCCAGTACTTC
CASTRGGVMETQYF
>TRBD2|TRBJ2-1|NA|TRBV9
TGTGCCAGCAGCGGTAGCGGGGGGGCCCTAAATGAGCAGTTCTTC
CASSGSGGALNEQFF
>TRBD1|TRBJ2-1|NA|TRBV14
TGTGCCAGCAGCCGCAGACAGGGGGCATGGGATGAGCAGTTCTTC
CASSRRQGAWDEQFF
>NA|TRBJ1-4|NA|TRBV4-1
TGCGCCAGCAGCCAACTGGGTGGAGCAACTAATGAAAAACTGTTTTTT
CASSQLGGATNEKLFF
>TRBD1|TRBJ1-1|NA|TRBV10-3
TGTGCCATCAGGACAGGGGTCATGAACACTGAAGCTTTCTTT
CAIRTGVMNTEAFF
>NA|TRBJ2-5|NA|TRBV5-4
TGTGCCAGCAGTTTGGACTCGGGAGAGACCCAGTACTTC
CASSLDSGETQYF
>NA|TRBJ2-2|NA|TRBV7-8
TGTGCCAGCAGCTTTAGCCGGCAGTTGAACACTGGGGAGCTGTTTTTT
CASSFSRQLNTGELFF
>TRBD2|TRBJ2-5|NA|TRBV7-3
TGTGCCAGCAGCTTAGGCGGGGGTCCAGAGACCCAGTACTTC
CASSLGGGPETQYF
>TRBD1|TRBJ1-6|NA|TRBV5-4
TGTGCCAGCAGCGGAAGAACCGGGACAGGGGATAATTCACCCCTCCACTTT
CASSGRTGTGDNSPLHF
>TRBD1|TRBJ2-5|NA|TRBV13
TGTGCCAGCAGCTTATCCGACAGGGGATACCAAGAGACCCAGTACTTC
CASSLSDRGYQETQYF
>TRBD1|TRBJ1-2|NA|TRBV19
TGTGCCAGTAGTATAGGAGAGGACAGGGTGTCTGGTTACACCTTC
CASSIGEDRVSGYTF
>NA|TRBJ1-6|once|TRBV7-9
TGTGCCAGCAGCCCGCTCAGGGATTCACCCCTCCACTTT
CASSPLRDSPLHF
>TRBD1|TRBJ2-2|NA|TRBV7-3
TGTGCCAGCAGCCTGGGCGACAGGGGGTGGGCCGGGGAGCTGTTTTTT
CASSLGDRGWAGELFF
>TRBD1|TRBJ2-7|NA|TRBV6-5
TGTGCCAGCAGTACCCCGGACAGGGGCCACGAGCAGTACTTC
CASSTPDRGHEQYF
>NA|TRBJ2-5|NA|TRBV12-1
TGTGCCAGCAGCTCCCGCATTTCGGGGGAGACCCAGTACTTC
CASSSRISGETQYF
>NA|TRBJ2-7|NA|TRBV7-8
TGTGCCAGCAGCTTAGGTGGGGGGTCCTACGAGCAGTACTTC
CASSLGGGSYEQYF
>TRBD2|TRBJ2-7|NA|TRBV7-2
TGTGCCAGCAGCCTCGGACTAGCGGGGTCCCACGAGCAGTACTTC
CASSLGLAGSHEQYF
>TRBD1|TRBJ1-2|NA|TRBV5-4
TGTGCCAGCAGCTTGGAGGGACAGCCTCATGGCTACACCTTC
CASSLEGQPHGYTF
>NA|TRBJ2-2|NA|TRBV25-1
TGTGCCCTGGAAGTGCCGGGAACGAACACCGGGGAGCTGTTTTTT
CALEVPGTNTGELFF
>NA|TRBJ1-3|NA|TRBV5-1
TGCGCCAGCAGCTTGAGCGGGATGGGGGGCTCTGGAAACACCATATATTTT
CASSLSGMGGSGNTIYF
>NA|TRBJ2-5|NA|TRBV7-2
TGTGCCAGCAGCTCGGACGGGGCGGGGCGGGAGACCCAGTACTTC
CASSSDGAGRETQYF
>TRBD1|TRBJ1-5|once|TRBV6-5
TGTGCCAGCACCAGACGGACAGGGGATCAGCCCCAGCATTTT
CASTRRTGDQPQHF
>TRBD2|TRBJ2-2|NA|TRBV9
TGTGCCAGCAGCGTAGCACTAGCGGGGGGGGCCCCCTGGGCCGGGGAGCTGTTTTTT
CASSVALAGGAPWAGELFF
>NA|TRBJ1-2|NA|TRBV6-5
TGTGCCAGCACCAACCCGGCGGGCTATGGCTACACCTTC
CASTNPAGYGYTF